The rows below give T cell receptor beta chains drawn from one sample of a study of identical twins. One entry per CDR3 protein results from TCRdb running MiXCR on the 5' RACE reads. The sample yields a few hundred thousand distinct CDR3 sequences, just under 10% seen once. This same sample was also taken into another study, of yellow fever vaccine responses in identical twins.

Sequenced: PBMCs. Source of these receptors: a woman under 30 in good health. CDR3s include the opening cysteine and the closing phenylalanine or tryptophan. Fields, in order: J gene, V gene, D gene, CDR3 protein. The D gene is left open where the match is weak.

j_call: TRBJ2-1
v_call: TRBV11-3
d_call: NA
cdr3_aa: CASSLTSRTSDEQFF

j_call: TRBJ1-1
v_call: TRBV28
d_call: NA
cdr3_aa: CASSLFPGKAFF

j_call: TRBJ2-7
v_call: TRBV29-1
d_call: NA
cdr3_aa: CSGIGRSTYEQYF

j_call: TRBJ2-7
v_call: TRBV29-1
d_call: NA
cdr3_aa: CSVEERTPFYEQYF

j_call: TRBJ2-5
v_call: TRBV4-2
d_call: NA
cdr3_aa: CASSQTPGQETQYF

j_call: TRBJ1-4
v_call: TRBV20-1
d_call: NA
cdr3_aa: CSALLAGVNEKLFF

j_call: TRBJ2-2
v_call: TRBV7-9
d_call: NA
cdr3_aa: CASSLANSNTGELFF

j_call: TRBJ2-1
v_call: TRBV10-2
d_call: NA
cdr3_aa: CASSEVASDYNEQFF

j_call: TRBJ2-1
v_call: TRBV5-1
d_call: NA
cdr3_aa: CASSTDSYEQFF

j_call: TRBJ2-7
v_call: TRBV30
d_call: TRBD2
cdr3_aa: CAWSGGTSTSF

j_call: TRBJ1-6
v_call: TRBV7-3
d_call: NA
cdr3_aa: CASSLNVRSPLHF

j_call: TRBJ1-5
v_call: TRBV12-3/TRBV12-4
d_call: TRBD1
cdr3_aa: CASSNEDDRDRQPQHF

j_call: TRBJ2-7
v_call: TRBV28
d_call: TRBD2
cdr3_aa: CASSKGLAGAREQYF

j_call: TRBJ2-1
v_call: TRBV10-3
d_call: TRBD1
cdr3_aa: CAIREVQGSYNEQFF

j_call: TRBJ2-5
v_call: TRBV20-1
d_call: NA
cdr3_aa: CSARVAAETQYF

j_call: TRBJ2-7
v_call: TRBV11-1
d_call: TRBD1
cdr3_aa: CASSDFDSVGTGSYEQYF

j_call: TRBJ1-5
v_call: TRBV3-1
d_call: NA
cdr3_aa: CASSQTDSNQPQHF

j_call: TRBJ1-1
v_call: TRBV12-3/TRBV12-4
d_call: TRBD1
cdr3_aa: CASSKDRGYTEAFF

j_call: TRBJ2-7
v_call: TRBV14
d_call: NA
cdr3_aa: CASSHLGAGPYEQYF

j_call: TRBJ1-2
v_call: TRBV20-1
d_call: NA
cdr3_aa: CSARDLNLPPSYGYTF

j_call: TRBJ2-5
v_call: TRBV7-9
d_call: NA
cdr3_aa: CASSFARAGETQYF

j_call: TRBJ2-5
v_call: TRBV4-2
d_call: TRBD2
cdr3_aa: CASSQIASGGQETQYF

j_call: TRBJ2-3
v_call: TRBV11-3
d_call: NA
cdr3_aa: CASSLGMDTQYF

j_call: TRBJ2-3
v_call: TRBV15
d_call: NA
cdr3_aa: CATSRAGYTDTQYF

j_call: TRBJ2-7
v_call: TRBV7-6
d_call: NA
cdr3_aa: CASSFGRPGEQYF

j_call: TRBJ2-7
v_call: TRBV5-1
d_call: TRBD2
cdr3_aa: CASSFYPAGGEQYF

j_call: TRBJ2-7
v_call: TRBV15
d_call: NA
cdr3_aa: CATSRSGRTYEQYF

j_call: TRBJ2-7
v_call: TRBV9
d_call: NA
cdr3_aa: CASSVGHGSYEQYF

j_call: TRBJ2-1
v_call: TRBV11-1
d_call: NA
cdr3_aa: CASSLAGRVNEQFF

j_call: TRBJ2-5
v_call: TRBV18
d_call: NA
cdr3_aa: CASSPPKETQYF

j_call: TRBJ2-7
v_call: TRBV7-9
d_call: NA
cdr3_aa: CASSQVDKPYEQYF

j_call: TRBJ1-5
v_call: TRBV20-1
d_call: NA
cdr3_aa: CSAAQGTGNQPQHF

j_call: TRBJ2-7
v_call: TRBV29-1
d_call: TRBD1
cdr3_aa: CSVEDPWTGLSSYEQYF

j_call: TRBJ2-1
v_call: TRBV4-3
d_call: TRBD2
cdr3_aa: CASSQGPSGYNEQFF

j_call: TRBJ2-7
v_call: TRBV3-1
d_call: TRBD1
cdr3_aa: CASSPPGVRGIYEQYF

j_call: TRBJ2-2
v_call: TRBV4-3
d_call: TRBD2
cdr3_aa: CASSQDRGLAANTGELFF

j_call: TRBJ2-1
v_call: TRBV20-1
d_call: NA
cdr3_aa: CSAPPLRSYNEQFF

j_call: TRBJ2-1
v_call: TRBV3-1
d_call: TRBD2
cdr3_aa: CASSQDAGEGWVEQFF

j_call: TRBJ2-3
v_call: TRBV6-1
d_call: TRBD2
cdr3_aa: CASRKGLASTDTQYF

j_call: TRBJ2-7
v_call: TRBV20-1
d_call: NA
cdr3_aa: CSAGGTEYEQCF

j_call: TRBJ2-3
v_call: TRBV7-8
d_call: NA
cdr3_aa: CASSLYSGTYTDTQYF

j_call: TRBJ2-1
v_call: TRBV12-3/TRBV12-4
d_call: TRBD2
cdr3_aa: CASSSTGTSGVYNEQFF

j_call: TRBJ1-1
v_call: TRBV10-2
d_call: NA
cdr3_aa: CASSEGGGNTEAFF

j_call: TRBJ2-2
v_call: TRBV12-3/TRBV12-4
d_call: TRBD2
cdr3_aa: CASSLGSAGRAGELFF

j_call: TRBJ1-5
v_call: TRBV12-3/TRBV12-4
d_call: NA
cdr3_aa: CASSLKGGSGQPQHF

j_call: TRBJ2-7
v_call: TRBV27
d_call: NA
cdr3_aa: CASSLFGSLGSEGYEQYF

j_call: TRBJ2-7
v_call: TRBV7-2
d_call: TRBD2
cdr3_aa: CASGSGLAGGAGEQYF

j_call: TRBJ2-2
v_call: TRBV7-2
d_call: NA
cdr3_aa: CASSLGIPQNTGELFF

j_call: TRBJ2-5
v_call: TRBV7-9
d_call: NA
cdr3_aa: CASSLVRAQETQYF

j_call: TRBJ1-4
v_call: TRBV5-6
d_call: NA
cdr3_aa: CASSLASIQRLFF

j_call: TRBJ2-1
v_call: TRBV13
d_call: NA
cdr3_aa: CASSSGDMEYNEQFF

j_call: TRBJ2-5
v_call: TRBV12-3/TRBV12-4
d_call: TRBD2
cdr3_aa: CASSVGGLAKETQYF

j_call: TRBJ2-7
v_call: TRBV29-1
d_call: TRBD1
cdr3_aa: CSVVGWGQGPYEQYF

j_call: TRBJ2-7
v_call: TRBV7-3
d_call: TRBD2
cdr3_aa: CASSLMLPTFGLAGDLYEQYF